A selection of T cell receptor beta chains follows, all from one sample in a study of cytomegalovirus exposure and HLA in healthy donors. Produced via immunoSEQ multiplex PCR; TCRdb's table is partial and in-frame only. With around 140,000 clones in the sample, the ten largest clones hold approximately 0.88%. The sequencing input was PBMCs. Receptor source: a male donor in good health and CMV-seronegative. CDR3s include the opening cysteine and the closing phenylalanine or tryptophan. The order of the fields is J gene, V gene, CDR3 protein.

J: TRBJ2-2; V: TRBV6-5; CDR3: CASSPQGVGTGELFF
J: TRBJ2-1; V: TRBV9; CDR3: CASSVEWENEQFF
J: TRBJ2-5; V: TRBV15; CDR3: CATSRGQDNQETQYF
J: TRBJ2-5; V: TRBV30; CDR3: CAWSSARETQYF
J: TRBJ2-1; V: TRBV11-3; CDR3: CASSYSRETSEQFF
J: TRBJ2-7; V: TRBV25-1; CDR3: CASSEAVEEQYF
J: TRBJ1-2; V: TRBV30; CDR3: CAWSDTNYGYTF
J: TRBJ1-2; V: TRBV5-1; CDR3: CASSSGWDTLIPYGYTF
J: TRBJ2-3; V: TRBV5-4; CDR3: CASSGRTSGRKADTQYF
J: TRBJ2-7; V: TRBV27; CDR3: CASSSQQGRIDYEQYF
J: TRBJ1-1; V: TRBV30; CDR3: CAWSATRTYDTEAFF
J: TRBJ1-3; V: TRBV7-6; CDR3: CASSLDDRVISGNTIYF
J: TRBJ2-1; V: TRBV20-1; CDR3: CSAGTGNEQFF
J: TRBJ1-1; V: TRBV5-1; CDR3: CASSLVRGGTNTEAFF
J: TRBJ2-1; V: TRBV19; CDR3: CASSGGGGPYNEQFF
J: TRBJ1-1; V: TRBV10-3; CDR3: CAISEREGASNTEAFF
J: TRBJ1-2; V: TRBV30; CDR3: CALQGGTDEANYGYTF
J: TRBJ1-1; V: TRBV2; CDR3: CASTEIRVLNTEAFF
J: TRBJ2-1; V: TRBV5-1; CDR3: CASSLGGRGNEQFF
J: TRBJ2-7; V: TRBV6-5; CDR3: CASSPNDNAAYEQYF
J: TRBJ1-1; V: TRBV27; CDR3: CASSLGSGGEAFF
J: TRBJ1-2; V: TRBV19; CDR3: CASSIDGRALVYGYTF
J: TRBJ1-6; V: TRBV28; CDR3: CASSAGGYNSPLHF
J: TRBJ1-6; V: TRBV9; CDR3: CASSQTGGNSPLHF
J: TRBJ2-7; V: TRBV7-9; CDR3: CASSLVMDRGNEQYF
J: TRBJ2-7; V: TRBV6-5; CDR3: CASGYRGGSYEQYF
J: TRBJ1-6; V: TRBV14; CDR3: CASSPVTGANSPLHF
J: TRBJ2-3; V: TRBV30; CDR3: CAWIPLVVGSTDTQYF
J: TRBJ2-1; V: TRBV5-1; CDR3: CASSPGQGVYNEQFF
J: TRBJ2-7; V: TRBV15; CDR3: CATSSQTGPYEQYF
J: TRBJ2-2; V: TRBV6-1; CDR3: CASSHIRDTGELFF
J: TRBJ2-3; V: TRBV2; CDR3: CASSETSGSANTQYF
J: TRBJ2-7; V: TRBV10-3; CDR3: CATSGSPYEQYF
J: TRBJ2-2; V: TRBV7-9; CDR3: CASSNGLAGGVTGELFF
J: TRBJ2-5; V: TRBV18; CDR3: CASSPGQQETQYF
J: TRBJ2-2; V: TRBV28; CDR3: CASGIRGRGTGELFF
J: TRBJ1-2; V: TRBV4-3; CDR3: CASSPGRRENYGYTF
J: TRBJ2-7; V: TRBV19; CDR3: CASTGTGRYELNF
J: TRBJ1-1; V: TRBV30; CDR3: CAWHPEGRKNTEAFF
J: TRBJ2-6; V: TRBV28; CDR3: CASSLTAGANVLTF
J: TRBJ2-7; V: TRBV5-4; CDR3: CASSQGLVYEQYF
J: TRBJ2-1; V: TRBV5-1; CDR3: CASSPRDSYNEQFF
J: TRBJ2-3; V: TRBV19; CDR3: CASSRGLPSTDTQYF
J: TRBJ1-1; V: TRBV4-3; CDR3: CASSPEDSANTEAFF
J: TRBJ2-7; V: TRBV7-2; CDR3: CASSRQGLERSGEQYF
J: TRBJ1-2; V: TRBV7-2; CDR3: CASSLGQGSGYGYTF
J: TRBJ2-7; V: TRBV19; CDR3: CASSGQISYEQYF
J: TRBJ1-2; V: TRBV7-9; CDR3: CASSLPGQGNYDSGYTF
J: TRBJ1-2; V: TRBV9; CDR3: CASSVDVSANYGYTF
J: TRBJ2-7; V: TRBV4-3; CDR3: CASSQDFSAGGNEQYF
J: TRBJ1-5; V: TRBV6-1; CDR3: CASTDRINQPQHF
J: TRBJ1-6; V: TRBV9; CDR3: CASSVGTDNSPLHF
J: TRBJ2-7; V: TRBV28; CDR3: CASRGGFPYEQYF
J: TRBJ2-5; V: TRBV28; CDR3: CASSPRDRETQYF
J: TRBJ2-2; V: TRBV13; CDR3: CASSPGQGNTGELFF
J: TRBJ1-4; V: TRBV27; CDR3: CASSLGSRYATNEKLFF
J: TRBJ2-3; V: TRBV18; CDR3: CASSPPQGFTDTQYF
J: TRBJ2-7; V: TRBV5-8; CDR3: CASSFGAYEQYF